Sequencing of this T cell receptor beta chain was carried out in a study of spatial heterogeneity in lung cancer. The germline gives CDR1 DFQATT, CDR2 SNEGSKA (reference sequence). V was pared by 0 bases and J by 6 bases, with 15 bases between. CDR3 length equals 15 residues. Time point noted: sample taken at primary tumor resection. Unsorted tumor, nontumor lung tissue or cryopreserved PBMC supplied the whole RNA. TCRdb reprocessed the 5' RACE reads with MiXCR, giving one entry per CDR3 protein. The sample has around 6,000 distinct CDR3 sequences, roughly 8% seen once; the top ten hold under 20%. This clonotype was detected only a few times.

Sequencing was performed on normal lung tissue next to the tumor, taken at surgery. The chain combines TRBV20-1 with TRBJ2-1, with D perhaps TRBD1 or TRBD2 (5 bases each). This sequence was found in a female donor with early-stage non-small cell lung cancer. As DNA, the CDR3 is TGCAGTGCTAGAGATCTTACCGGGGCGGGCAATGAGCAGTTCTTC. Amino acids: CSARDLTGAGNEQFF.